What follows are 24 T cell receptor beta chains derived from one specimen sequenced in a study of T cell clones after liver transplantation. The assay was immunoSEQ multiplex PCR, and TCRdb's table has in-frame clones only and misses some. The sample has 60,000 or so clones, roughly three quarters seen once. The specimen was CD4+ T cells from blood, collected at the 22-month timepoint. The receptors were sampled from a human patient who received a liver transplant. Some of the T cells might come from the graft donor.

The J gene is TRBJ2-2, the V gene TRBV6-1, with D perhaps being TRBD1 or TRBD2 (5 bases each). Looked up from germline, CDR1 is MNHNS and CDR2 is SASEGT. With 6 bases removed from V and 5 bases from J, the gap between germline ends came to 13 bases. The CDR3 runs 14 residues. CDR3 amino acids: CASRSPEGTGELFF. DNA of the CDR3: TGTGCCAGCAGATCCCCTGAGGGGACCGGGGAGCTGTTTTTT.

The V and J genes are TRBV6-6 and TRBJ1-1; no definite D call. V was trimmed by 5 bases and J by 4 bases, leaving 11 bases between them. CDR3 size: 13 residues. Germline V gives CDR1 MNHNY, CDR2 SVGAGI (reference sequence). The CDR3 protein is CASSRALGTEAFF. In DNA, the CDR3 is TGTGCCAGCAGTCGAGCCCTGGGCACTGAAGCTTTCTTT.

This clone was counted between two and nine times. V is TRBV12-5 and J is TRBJ1-1, with D maybe TRBD1 (6 bases). V lost 1 base, J lost 8 bases, and 11 bases lay in between. There are 13 residues in the CDR3. Germline V gene sequence: CDR1 LGHNT, CDR2 FRNRAP. CDR3 sequence reads: CASGLGGRGEAFF. In DNA, the CDR3 is TGTGCTAGTGGTTTGGGGGGGCGCGGGGAAGCTTTCTTT.

The rearrangement joins TRBV6-5 to TRBJ2-5, with a weak D call TRBD2 (5 bases). Deletions cut 10 bases from V and 7 bases from J, with 16 bases between. The germline V gene encodes CDR1 MNHEY and CDR2 SVGAGI. The CDR3 extends over 12 amino acids. The CDR3 DNA is TGTGCCACCGCTACTAGTTCAGTGACCCAGTACTTC. Protein sequence: CATATSSVTQYF.

This rearrangement joins TRBV7-9 to TRBJ1-6, with D possibly being TRBD1 (6 bases). The germline V gene encodes CDR1 SEHNR and CDR2 FQNEAQ (reference sequence). This CDR3 spans 15 amino acids. V shed 1 base and J shed 11 bases, with 15 bases lying between them. The chain's CDR3 is CASSLDGGERPPLHF. CDR3 nucleotides: TGTGCCAGCAGCTTAGATGGGGGCGAGAGGCCACCCCTCCACTTT.

This clone occurred once. This chain connects TRBV29-1 to TRBJ2-3, with 13 bases identical to TRBD2. V dropped 6 bases and J dropped 4; count of bases not matched to a gene: 10. The CDR3 is 16 amino acids. Germline assignment: CDR1 SQVTM and CDR2 ANQGSEA. In DNA form, the CDR3 reads TGCAGCGTCGGTCCCGGGACTAGCGGGGTGGCAGATACGCAGTATTTT. Its protein product is CSVGPGTSGVADTQYF.

The rearrangement links TRBV14 to TRBJ2-3; possible D gene TRBD2, 5 bases. This CDR3 contains 14 residues. V was trimmed by 3 bases and J by 6 bases, leaving 13 bases between them. Germline V gene data show CDR1 as SGHDN and CDR2 as FVKESK. The CDR3 sequence is CASSQFDTRDTQYF. The DNA for the CDR3 is TGTGCCAGCAGCCAGTTCGACACTAGGGATACGCAGTATTTT.

The chain joins TRBV19 to TRBJ2-7, with 9 bases aligning to TRBD1. The CDR3 has 15 amino acids. In germline, CDR1 is LNHDA, CDR2 SQIVND (reference sequence). The junction had 11 bases not matched to a gene; V was cut back by 5 bases and J by 6 bases. This CDR3 reads CASSLSGTGYGEQYF. The CDR3 nucleotides are TGTGCCAGTAGTCTCTCTGGGACAGGGTACGGCGAGCAGTACTTC.

This clone showed up many times. This chain connects TRBV6-6 to TRBJ1-6; a possible D gene is TRBD1 (5 bases). This CDR3 spans 14 amino acids. V was clipped by 6 bases and J by 3 bases, with 9 bases between them. Germline V lookup: CDR1 MNHNY, CDR2 SVGAGI (reference sequence). The CDR3 DNA reads TGTGCCAGCAGCCCGACAGTCTATAATTCACCCCTCCACTTT. Protein: CASSPTVYNSPLHF.

The rearrangement links TRBV10-3 to TRBJ1-1, with D perhaps TRBD1 (6 bases). With 6 bases removed from V and 3 bases from J, the gap between germline ends came to 17 bases. CDR1 and CDR2 (germline): ENHRY, SYGVKD. The CDR3 sequence is 15 residues long. CDR3 region: CAIRTQGTGYTEAFF. CDR3 coding DNA: TGTGCCATCAGGACCCAGGGGACGGGATACACTGAAGCTTTCTTT.

V and J are TRBV7-2 and TRBJ2-3, with 15 bases identical to TRBD2. V lost 3 bases and J lost 8; bases outside the gene matches: 12. The V gene's germline CDR1 is SGHTA and CDR2 FQGNSA. The CDR3 has 18 amino acids. DNA of the CDR3: TGTGCCAGCAGCTTCTTCGGGACTAGCGGGGGGCACGGGGGTACGCAGTATTTT. It translates to CASSFFGTSGGHGGTQYF.

V and J are TRBV7-8 and TRBJ1-4, with a tentative D call TRBD1 (5 bases). This CDR3 comprises 15 residues. The V end lost 4 bases, the J end lost 4 bases, and 13 bases lay between the germline ends. Germline V gene sequence: CDR1 SGHVS, CDR2 FQNEAQ. The CDR3 DNA is TGTGCCAGCAGCTCCTCGGGGCTCCTTAATGAAAAACTGTTTTTT. It encodes CASSSSGLLNEKLFF.

The chain couples TRBV2 to TRBJ1-1; no reliable D call. V shed 5 bases and J shed 4 bases, with 14 bases lying between them. Germline V lookup: CDR1 SNHLY, CDR2 FYNNEI. The CDR3 covers 14 residues. The chain's CDR3 is CASSFHESGTEAFF. CDR3 nucleotides: TGTGCCAGCAGTTTCCATGAGAGCGGCACTGAAGCTTTCTTT.

The chain has TRBV6-6 and TRBJ2-7; the D call may be TRBD1 or TRBD2 (6 bases each). CDR1 MNHNY and CDR2 SVGAGI come from the germline V gene (reference sequence). The CDR3 covers 13 residues. The V gene lost 7 bases and the J gene lost 3 bases, with 13 bases spanning the gap. Written as DNA, the CDR3 is TGTGCCAGCAAGGGGGAGGTTGGCTACGAGCAGTACTTC. It translates to CASKGEVGYEQYF.

The chain joins TRBV23-1 to TRBJ2-3, with D tentatively TRBD2 (6 bases). TRBV23-1 is noted as an ORF with a role that remains uncertain. This CDR3 is 15 amino acids long. V gave up 4 bases and J gave up 0 bases, with 11 bases separating them. The DNA for the CDR3 is TGCGCCAGCAGTCGGAGGGGCCCAAGCACAGATACGCAGTATTTT. Residues: CASSRRGPSTDTQYF.

This sequence joins TRBV7-6 and TRBJ2-1; D not certain. Trimming pared 6 bases from V and 4 bases from J, leaving 13 bases between. Germline V gives CDR1 SGHVS, CDR2 FNYEAQ. This CDR3 comprises 14 residues. The CDR3 bases are TGTGCCAGCAGTCTAACGGGTAGTTACAATGAGCAGTTCTTC. It codes for CASSLTGSYNEQFF.

The chain recombines TRBV2 with TRBJ1-5, with D uncertain. CDR1 is SNHLY, CDR2 FYNNEI, per germline. V lost 7 bases and J 4 bases, leaving 8 bases between the germline ends. CDR3 length: 12 amino acids. The CDR3 is CASNRVNQPQHF. The CDR3 DNA reads as TGTGCCAGCAATAGGGTTAATCAGCCCCAGCATTTT.

V is TRBV30 and J is TRBJ2-3; 8 bases agree with TRBD1. Germline CDR1 is GTSNPN and CDR2 is SVGIG (reference sequence). J was trimmed by 6 bases and V by 7 bases; bases with no gene match: 12. CDR3 length equals 14 residues. In nucleotides, the CDR3 is TGTGCCTCACAAGAGACAGGGGTGACGGATACGCAGTATTTT. The encoded protein is CASQETGVTDTQYF.

This chain connects TRBV19 to TRBJ1-2; D remains unclear. Trimming left V 6 bases short and J 2 bases short, with 16 bases between. CDR1 is LNHDA and CDR2 is SQIVND in the germline V gene (reference sequence). The CDR3 has 15 residues. CDR3 amino acids: CASRGASTLNYGYTF. DNA of the CDR3: TGTGCCAGTAGGGGAGCCTCCACTTTAAACTATGGCTACACCTTC.

The rearrangement joins TRBV28 to TRBJ2-7, with D possibly being TRBD2 (7 bases). Per germline, CDR1 MDHEN and CDR2 SYDVKM. V was clipped by 3 bases and J by 7 bases, with 25 bases between them. The CDR3 is 17 residues long. Here the CDR3 reads CASSLQRWGGYIGEQYF. The DNA for the CDR3 is TGTGCCAGCAGTTTGCAGAGGTGGGGGGGCTATATCGGAGAGCAGTACTTC.

This clone was counted a single time. The genes are TRBV25-1 and TRBJ2-7; TRBD1 matches 12 bases. The CDR3 is 15 amino acids. Trimming took 3 bases from V and 4 from J; bases not matched to a gene: 4. Per germline, CDR1 MGHDK and CDR2 SYGVNS. CDR3 nucleotide sequence: TGTGCCAGCAGTGAGGGGACAGGGGGCGGGTACGAGCAGTACTTC. This translates into CASSEGTGGGYEQYF.

The CDR3 loop is CASSPGGSGGDTQYF. DNA of the CDR3: TGTGCCAGCAGTCCCGGGGGTAGCGGGGGTGATACGCAGTATTTT. The V call is TRBV6-5, the J call TRBJ2-3, with 9 bases matching TRBD2. Germline V lookup: CDR1 MNHEY, CDR2 SVGAGI. V shed 5 bases, J shed 6 bases, and the junction held 9 bases outside the gene matches. The CDR3 covers 15 residues.

This clone is a singleton in its sample. This sequence joins TRBV7-2 and TRBJ2-5; a possible D gene is TRBD2 (5 bases). The CDR3 extends over 13 amino acids. Deletions cut 2 bases from V and 4 bases from J, with 8 bases between. Germline-derived CDR1 and CDR2 are SGHTA and FQGNSA. CDR3 residues: CASSLPSTETQYF. DNA for the CDR3: TGTGCCAGCAGCTTACCTAGCACAGAGACCCAGTACTTC.

This chain links TRBV7-2 with TRBJ2-3; 8 bases map to TRBD2. CDR1 and CDR2 (germline): SGHTA, FQGNSA. The CDR3 is 15 residues long. With V trimmed by 1 base and J by 5 bases, 5 bases remained unmatched. The CDR3 DNA sequence: TGTGCCAGCAGCTTAGTCGGGGGGGGTGGAGATACGCAGTATTTT. This codes for CASSLVGGGGDTQYF.